This T cell receptor beta chain was identified during a study of metastatic and nonmetastatic thyroid tumors. Turning to the study itself: The comparison covered peripheral blood and tumor or nodule tissue in malignant and benign thyroid patients.

Study observations and caveats: Versus benign nodules, malignant thyroid tumors reportedly had significantly higher TCR beta diversity, in blood and tumor.

This clone came up a few times. Its matching antigen is unknown. Authors' data handling: Using the CDR3 differences seen across clinicopathological groups, the authors built a distant-metastasis classifier for papillary thyroid cancer, which was meant to discriminate distant-metastatic patients. Using MiXCR, TCRdb reanalyzed the PCR reads. The authors' filters were not applied to this entry. Among around 15,000 clones listed, around 13% were seen once. Germline lookup yields CDR1 MNHNS and CDR2 SASEGT. Trimming left V 5 bases short and J 9 bases short, with 20 bases between. The CDR3 extends over 16 amino acids. Among the patients, none had received any treatment before thyroid surgery.

The sequenced material came from blood. The chain has TRBV6-1 and TRBJ1-6; D call uncertain. This TCR came from a female donor with papillary thyroid cancer or a benign thyroid nodule (not recorded which). Some clones in this sample may be carry-over from other donors' samples. In DNA, the CDR3 is TGTGCCAGCAGTCCACAGCCCGTGGGCAACAGTTCACCCCTCCACTTT. It yields the protein CASSPQPVGNSSPLHF.